The 16 T cell receptor beta chains below come from one sample, sequenced in a study of shared clonotypes between healthy human individuals (dated by TCRdb to between 2020 and 2021). Libraries came from the immunoSEQ multiplex PCR assay. TCRdb mirrors the immuneACCESS table, restricted to in-frame sequences. Some clones are absent from its copies; in checked studies, under half trace to an unresolved V gene, and the reason for the others is unknown. Across this sample there are over a million clones, with just under 99% seen only once. Approximately 0.4% of the sample comes from the top ten. The sequenced sample was naive CD4+ T cells sorted from blood. The cell subset or site tag for this specimen amounts to: CD45RA+ positively selected. All receptors come from a man aged 30 to 39 in good health.

V usage is TRBV15 and J usage is TRBJ2-7; 8 bases map to TRBD1. The CDR3 totals 18 residues. Trimming cost V 1 base and J 2 bases; bases outside gene matches: 13. Germline assignment: CDR1 LNHNV and CDR2 YYDKDF (reference sequence). The CDR3 nucleotides are TGTGCCACCAGCAGAGTGACAGGGGTGGCGCGGCGGGCCTACGAGCAGTACTTC. Protein: CATSRVTGVARRAYEQYF.

The J gene is TRBJ1-2, the V gene TRBV7-6, with 12 bases fitting TRBD1. Germline CDR1 SGHVS, CDR2 FNYEAQ. V was pared by 0 bases and J by 5 bases, with 7 bases of the junction left unmatched. This CDR3 region has 17 residues. The CDR3 coding sequence is TGTGCCAGCAGCTTAGCGCAGGGACAGGGGGCTCTTTATGGCTACACCTTC. This sequence encodes CASSLAQGQGALYGYTF.

The J gene is TRBJ2-1, the V gene TRBV5-1; possibly TRBD1 or TRBD2 for D (5 bases each). Germline V gives CDR1 SGHRS, CDR2 YFSETQ. V gave up 3 bases and J gave up 2 bases, with 12 bases separating them. The CDR3 covers 15 residues. CDR3 nucleotide sequence: TGCGCCAGCAGCTACCGGGACCAAGCCTACAATGAGCAGTTCTTC. Encoded protein: CASSYRDQAYNEQFF.

The chain is built from TRBV5-1 and TRBJ2-3, with TRBD2 matching over 13 bases. Germline CDR1 and CDR2: SGHRS and YFSETQ. This CDR3 has 17 residues. The V and J ends lost 0 bases and 4 bases, in that order; junction bases with no gene match: 5. CDR3 sequence reads: CASSLGTSGSLSDTQYF. The CDR3 nucleotides read TGCGCCAGCAGCTTGGGGACTAGCGGGAGCCTCTCAGATACGCAGTATTTT.

This chain connects TRBV7-3 to TRBJ2-7; tentative D call: TRBD1 (5 bases). Germline lookup yields CDR1 SGHTA and CDR2 FQGTGA. This CDR3 is 13 amino acids long. V gave up 5 bases and J gave up 2 bases, with 10 bases separating them. The CDR3 nucleotides read TGTGCCAGCAGCCGGACACCCGCCTACGAGCAGTACTTC. Amino acid sequence: CASSRTPAYEQYF.

This clone has a single count. This specimen includes other DNA sequences encoding the same CDR3. The V gene is TRBV7-6, the J gene TRBJ1-1; the D is unclear. The CDR3 totals 13 residues. V was trimmed by 2 bases and J by 1 base, leaving 5 bases between them. CDR1 is SGHVS, CDR2 FNYEAQ, per germline. The CDR3 loop reads CASSLTGNTEAFF. The CDR3 nucleotides are TGTGCCAGCAGCTTAACGGGGAACACTGAAGCTTTCTTT.

The DNA for the CDR3 is TGCGCCAGCAGCTCGGTCGGGGCCAACGTCCTGACTTTC. This translates into CASSSVGANVLTF. The rearrangement links TRBV5-1 to TRBJ2-6, with D hard to call. The CDR3 spans 13 residues. Germline-derived CDR1 and CDR2 are SGHRS and YFSETQ. Deletions cut 3 bases from V and 4 bases from J, with 5 bases between.

The rearrangement uses TRBV6-1 and TRBJ2-7, with D maybe TRBD1 (5 bases). CDR1 and CDR2 (germline): MNHNS, SASEGT. This CDR3 has 13 amino acids. V shed 4 bases and J shed 6 bases, with 13 bases lying between them. This chain's CDR3 is CASSGLGVSEQYF. DNA of the CDR3: TGTGCCAGCAGTGGCTTAGGGGTGAGCGAGCAGTACTTC.

This chain uses TRBV25-1 with TRBJ2-1; D gene uncertain. Trimming removed 0 bases at V and 6 bases at J, with 6 bases between. Germline V gene data show CDR1 as MGHDK and CDR2 as SYGVNS. The CDR3 length is 13 residues. The CDR3, as DNA: TGTGCCAGCAGTGAATACGCAATCAATGAGCAGTTCTTC. The encoded protein is CASSEYAINEQFF.

This clone was seen once. This sample includes further DNA sequences coding for the same CDR3. The chain employs TRBV5-4 and TRBJ2-7; 7 nucleotides match TRBD2. The CDR3 has 15 amino acids. Germline trimming cut 2 bases from V and 1 base from J; bases unmatched to any gene: 6. Germline V CDR1 and CDR2: SGHNT, YYREEE (reference sequence). CDR3 protein: CASSLRQGGSYEQYF. Written as DNA, the CDR3 is TGTGCCAGCAGCTTAAGGCAGGGAGGGTCCTACGAGCAGTACTTC.

The genes are TRBV10-3 and TRBJ2-1; no definite D call. This CDR3 has 11 residues. Germline CDR1 and CDR2: ENHRY and SYGVKD. V lost 0 bases and J lost 10, with 4 bases in between. The CDR3 spells CAISESREQFF. For the CDR3, the DNA is TGTGCCATCAGTGAGTCAAGGGAGCAGTTCTTC.

This clone came up once. CDR3: CASSLDSQGDDEQYF. The CDR3, as DNA: TGCGCCAGCAGCTTGGATTCCCAGGGGGACGACGAGCAGTACTTC. The genes are TRBV5-1 and TRBJ2-7, with 7 bases identical to TRBD1. This CDR3 is 15 amino acids long. Trimming at V came to 0 bases and at J to 5 bases, leaving 8 bases not matched to a gene. Germline assignment: CDR1 SGHRS and CDR2 YFSETQ.

J is TRBJ1-5 and V is TRBV2, with a weak D call TRBD1 (6 bases). The CDR3 spans 13 residues. V was clipped by 6 bases and J by 5 bases, with 11 bases between them. CDR1 is SNHLY, CDR2 FYNNEI, per germline. CDR3 bases: TGTGCCAGCAGGAGGGGGGAAGATCAGCCCCAGCATTTT. This translates into CASRRGEDQPQHF.

The V and J genes are TRBV5-4 and TRBJ1-3; a possible D gene is TRBD1 (5 bases). The CDR3 has 17 residues. Between the trimmed V and J ends, which lost 4 bases and 2 bases, there was a span of 19 bases. Germline CDR1 is SGHNT and CDR2 is YYREEE (reference sequence). CDR3 in DNA: TGTGCCAGCAGCCCACTTGGCGAGCGGGGCCCTGGAAACACCATATATTTT. Translating it yields CASSPLGERGPGNTIYF.

This chain links TRBV7-9 with TRBJ2-7; 8 nucleotides match TRBD1. CDR1 is SEHNR and CDR2 is FQNEAQ in the germline V gene (reference sequence). The V and J ends lost 1 base and 5 bases, in that order; junction bases with no gene match: 4. The CDR3 extends over 14 amino acids. CDR3 nucleotide sequence: TGTGCCAGCAGCTTAGGGACAGGGTACAACGAGCAGTACTTC. Its translation: CASSLGTGYNEQYF.

The chain carries TRBV10-3 and TRBJ2-2, with D perhaps matching TRBD1 (7 bases). This CDR3 contains 15 residues. The ends were cut back, 10 bases at V and 1 base at J, with 16 bases in the middle. Germline values: CDR1 ENHRY, CDR2 SYGVKD. This CDR3 reads CATDRDSRNTGELFF. Here the CDR3 DNA reads TGTGCCACCGACAGGGACTCGAGGAACACCGGGGAGCTGTTTTTT.